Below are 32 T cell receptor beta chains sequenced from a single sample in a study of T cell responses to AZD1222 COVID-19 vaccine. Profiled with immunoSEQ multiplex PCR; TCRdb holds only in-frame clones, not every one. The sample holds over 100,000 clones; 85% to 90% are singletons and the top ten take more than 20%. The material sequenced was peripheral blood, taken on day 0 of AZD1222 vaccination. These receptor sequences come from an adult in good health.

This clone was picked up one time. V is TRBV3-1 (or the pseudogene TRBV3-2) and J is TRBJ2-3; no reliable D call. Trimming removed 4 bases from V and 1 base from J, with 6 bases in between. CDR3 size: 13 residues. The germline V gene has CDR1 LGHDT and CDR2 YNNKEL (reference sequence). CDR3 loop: CASSPPGTDTQYF. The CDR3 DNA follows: TGTGCCAGCAGCCCTCCAGGCACAGATACGCAGTATTTT.

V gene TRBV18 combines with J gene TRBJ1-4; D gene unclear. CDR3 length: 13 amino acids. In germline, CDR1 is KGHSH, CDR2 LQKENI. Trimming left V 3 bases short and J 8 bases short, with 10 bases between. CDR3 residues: CASSPGIGEKLFF. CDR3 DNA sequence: TGTGCCAGCTCACCCGGGATAGGAGAAAAACTGTTTTTT.

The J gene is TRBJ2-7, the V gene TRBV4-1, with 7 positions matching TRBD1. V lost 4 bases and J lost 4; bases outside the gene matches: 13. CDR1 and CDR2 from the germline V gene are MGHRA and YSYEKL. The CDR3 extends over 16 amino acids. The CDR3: CASSPTQGTRVYEQYF. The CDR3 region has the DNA TGCGCCAGCAGCCCCACACAGGGGACGAGGGTTTACGAGCAGTACTTC.

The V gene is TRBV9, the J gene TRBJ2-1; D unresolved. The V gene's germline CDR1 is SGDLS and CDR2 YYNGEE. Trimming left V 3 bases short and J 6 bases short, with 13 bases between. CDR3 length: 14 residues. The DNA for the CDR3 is TGTGCCAGCAGCGCCCTACACCTGGGCAATGAGCAGTTCTTC. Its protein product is CASSALHLGNEQFF.

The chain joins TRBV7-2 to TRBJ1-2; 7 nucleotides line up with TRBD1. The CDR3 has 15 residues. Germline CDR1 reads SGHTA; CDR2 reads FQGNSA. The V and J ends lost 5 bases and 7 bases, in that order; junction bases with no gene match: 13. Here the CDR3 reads CASSPGTAIQGGYTF. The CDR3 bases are TGTGCCAGCAGCCCCGGGACAGCCATCCAAGGTGGCTACACCTTC.

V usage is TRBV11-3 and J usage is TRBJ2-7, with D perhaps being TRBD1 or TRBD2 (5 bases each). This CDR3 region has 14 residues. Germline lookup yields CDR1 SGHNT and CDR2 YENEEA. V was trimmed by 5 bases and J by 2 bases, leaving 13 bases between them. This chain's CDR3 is CASSTGTATYEQYF. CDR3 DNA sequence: TGTGCCAGCAGCACCGGGACGGCCACCTACGAGCAGTACTTC.

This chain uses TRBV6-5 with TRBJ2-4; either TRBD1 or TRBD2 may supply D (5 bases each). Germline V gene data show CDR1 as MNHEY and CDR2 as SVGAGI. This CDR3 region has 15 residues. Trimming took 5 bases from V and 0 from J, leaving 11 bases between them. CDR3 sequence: CASSRDRLAKNIQYF. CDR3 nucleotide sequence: TGTGCCAGCAGTCGGGACCGATTAGCCAAAAACATTCAGTACTTC.

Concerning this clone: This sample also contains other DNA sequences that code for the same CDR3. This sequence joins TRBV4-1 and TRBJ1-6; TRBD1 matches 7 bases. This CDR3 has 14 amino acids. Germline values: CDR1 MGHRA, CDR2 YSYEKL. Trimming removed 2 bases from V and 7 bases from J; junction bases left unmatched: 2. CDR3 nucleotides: TGCGCCAGCAGCCAACCAGGGGGGAATTCACCCCTCCACTTT. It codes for CASSQPGGNSPLHF.

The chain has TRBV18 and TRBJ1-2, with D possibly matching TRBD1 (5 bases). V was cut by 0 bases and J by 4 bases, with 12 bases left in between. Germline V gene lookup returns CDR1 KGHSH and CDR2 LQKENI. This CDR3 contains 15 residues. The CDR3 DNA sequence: TGTGCCAGCTCACCACCGGGCAGGGCTCTCTATGGCTACACCTTC. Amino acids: CASSPPGRALYGYTF.

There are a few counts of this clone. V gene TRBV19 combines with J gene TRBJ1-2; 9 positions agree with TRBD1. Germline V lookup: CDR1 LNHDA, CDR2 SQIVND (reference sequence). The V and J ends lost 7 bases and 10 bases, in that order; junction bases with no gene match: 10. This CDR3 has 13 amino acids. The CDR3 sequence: CASTPDRGRDYTF. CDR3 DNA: TGTGCCAGTACCCCAGACAGGGGGAGAGACTACACCTTC. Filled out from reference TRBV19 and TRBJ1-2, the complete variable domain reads DGGITQSPKYLFRKEGQNVTLSCEQNLNHDAMYWYRQDPGQGLRLIYYSQIVNDFQKGDIAEGYSVSREKKESFPLTVTSAQKNPTAFYLCASTPDRGRDYTFGSGTRLTVV.

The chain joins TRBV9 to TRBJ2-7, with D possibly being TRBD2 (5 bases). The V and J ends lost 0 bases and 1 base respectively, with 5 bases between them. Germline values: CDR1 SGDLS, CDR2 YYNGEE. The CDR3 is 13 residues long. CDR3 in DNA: TGTGCCAGCAGCGTAGGGGAGTCCTACGAGCAGTACTTC. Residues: CASSVGESYEQYF.

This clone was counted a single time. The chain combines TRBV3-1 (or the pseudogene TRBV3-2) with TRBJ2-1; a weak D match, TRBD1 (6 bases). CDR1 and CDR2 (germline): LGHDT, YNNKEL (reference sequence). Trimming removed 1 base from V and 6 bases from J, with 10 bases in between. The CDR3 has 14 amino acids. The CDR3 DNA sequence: TGTGCCAGCAGCCAAGGGGGACACTTCAATGAGCAGTTCTTC. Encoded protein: CASSQGGHFNEQFF.

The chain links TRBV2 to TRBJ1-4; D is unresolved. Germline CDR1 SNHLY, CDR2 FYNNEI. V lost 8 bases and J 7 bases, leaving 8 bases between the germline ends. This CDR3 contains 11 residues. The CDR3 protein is CASLLREKLFF. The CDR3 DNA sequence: TGTGCCAGCCTTCTCCGTGAAAAACTGTTTTTT.

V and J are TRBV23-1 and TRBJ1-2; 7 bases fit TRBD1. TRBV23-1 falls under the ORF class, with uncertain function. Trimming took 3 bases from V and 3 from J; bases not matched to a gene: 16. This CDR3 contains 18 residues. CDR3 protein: CASSHPGTAGGEDYGYTF. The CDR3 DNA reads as TGCGCCAGCAGTCATCCGGGGACAGCCGGGGGGGAGGACTATGGCTACACCTTC.

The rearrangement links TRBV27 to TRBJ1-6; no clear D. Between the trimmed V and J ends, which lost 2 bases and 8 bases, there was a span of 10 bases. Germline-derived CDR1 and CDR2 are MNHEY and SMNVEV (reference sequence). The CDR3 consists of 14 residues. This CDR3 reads CASSLVIGDSPLHF. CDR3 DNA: TGTGCCAGCAGTTTAGTTATCGGGGATTCACCCCTCCACTTT.

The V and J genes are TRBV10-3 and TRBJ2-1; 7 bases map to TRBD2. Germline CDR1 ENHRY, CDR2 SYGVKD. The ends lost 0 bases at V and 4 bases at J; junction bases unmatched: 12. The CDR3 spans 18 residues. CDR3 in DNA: TGTGCCATCAGTGAGTCGGGTCTAGCGGCCTTCAATTACAATGAGCAGTTCTTC. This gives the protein CAISESGLAAFNYNEQFF.

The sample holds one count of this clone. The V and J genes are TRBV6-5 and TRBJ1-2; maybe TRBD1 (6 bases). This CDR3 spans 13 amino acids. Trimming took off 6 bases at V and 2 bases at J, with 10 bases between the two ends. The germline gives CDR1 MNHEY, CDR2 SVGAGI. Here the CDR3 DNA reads TGTGCCAGCAGGACACAGGGAAACTATGGCTACACCTTC. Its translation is CASRTQGNYGYTF.

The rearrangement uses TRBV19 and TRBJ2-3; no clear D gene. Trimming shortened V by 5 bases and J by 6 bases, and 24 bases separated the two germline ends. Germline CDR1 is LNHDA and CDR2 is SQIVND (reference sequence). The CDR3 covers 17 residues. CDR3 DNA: TGTGCCAGTAGTCCTGTGGGAAGGACCCTGTTGTGGGATACGCAGTATTTT. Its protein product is CASSPVGRTLLWDTQYF. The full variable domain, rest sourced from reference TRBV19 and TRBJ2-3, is DGGITQSPKYLFRKEGQNVTLSCEQNLNHDAMYWYRQDPGQGLRLIYYSQIVNDFQKGDIAEGYSVSREKKESFPLTVTSAQKNPTAFYLCASSPVGRTLLWDTQYFGPGTRLTVL.

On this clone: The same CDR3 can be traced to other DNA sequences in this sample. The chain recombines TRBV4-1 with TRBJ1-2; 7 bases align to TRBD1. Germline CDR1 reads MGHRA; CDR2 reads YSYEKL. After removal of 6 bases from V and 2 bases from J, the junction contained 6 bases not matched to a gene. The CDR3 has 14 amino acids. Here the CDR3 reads CASRPGQTNYGYTF. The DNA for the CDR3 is TGCGCCAGCAGGCCGGGACAGACGAACTATGGCTACACCTTC.

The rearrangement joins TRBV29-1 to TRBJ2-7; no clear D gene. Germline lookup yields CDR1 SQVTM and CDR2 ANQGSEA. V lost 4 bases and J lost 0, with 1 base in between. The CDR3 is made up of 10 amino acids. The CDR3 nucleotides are TGCAGCGTTGGCTCCTACGAGCAGTACTTC. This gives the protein CSVGSYEQYF.

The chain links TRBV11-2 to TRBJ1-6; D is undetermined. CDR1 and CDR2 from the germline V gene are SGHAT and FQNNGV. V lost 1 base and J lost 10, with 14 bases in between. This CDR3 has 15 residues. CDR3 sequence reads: CASSLGPPIISPLHF. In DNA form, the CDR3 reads TGTGCCAGCAGCTTAGGCCCCCCCATAATCTCACCCCTCCACTTT.

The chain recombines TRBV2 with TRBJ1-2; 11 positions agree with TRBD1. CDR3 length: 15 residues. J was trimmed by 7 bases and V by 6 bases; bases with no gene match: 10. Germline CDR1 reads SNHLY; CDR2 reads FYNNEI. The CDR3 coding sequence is TGTGCCAGCAGCGTAATAGGACAGGGGGCGACTGGCTACACCTTC. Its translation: CASSVIGQGATGYTF.

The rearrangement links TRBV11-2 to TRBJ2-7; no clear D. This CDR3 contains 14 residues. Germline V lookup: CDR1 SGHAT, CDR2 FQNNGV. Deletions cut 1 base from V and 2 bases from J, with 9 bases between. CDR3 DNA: TGTGCCAGCAGCTTAGGAGGTGTTGCCTACGAGCAGTACTTC. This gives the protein CASSLGGVAYEQYF. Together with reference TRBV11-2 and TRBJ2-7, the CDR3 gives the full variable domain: EAGVAQSPRYKIIEKRQSVAFWCNPISGHATLYWYQQILGQGPKLLIQFQNNGVVDDSQLPKDRFSAERLKGVDSTLKIQPAKLEDSAVYLCASSLGGVAYEQYFGPGTRLTVT.

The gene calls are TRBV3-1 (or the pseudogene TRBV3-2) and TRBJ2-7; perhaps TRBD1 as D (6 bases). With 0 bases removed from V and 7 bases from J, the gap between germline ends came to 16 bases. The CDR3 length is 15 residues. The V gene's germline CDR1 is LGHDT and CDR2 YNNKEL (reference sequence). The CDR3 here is CASSQEGPRGKEQYF. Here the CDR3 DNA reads TGTGCCAGCAGCCAAGAGGGGCCAAGGGGGAAAGAGCAGTACTTC.

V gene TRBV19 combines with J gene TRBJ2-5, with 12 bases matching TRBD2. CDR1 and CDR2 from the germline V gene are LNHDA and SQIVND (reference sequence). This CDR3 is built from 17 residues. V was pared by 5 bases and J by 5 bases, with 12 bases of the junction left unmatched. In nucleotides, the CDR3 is TGTGCCAGTAGTCCCCTAGCGGGGGGGATTTATGCCGAGACCCAGTACTTC. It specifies CASSPLAGGIYAETQYF.

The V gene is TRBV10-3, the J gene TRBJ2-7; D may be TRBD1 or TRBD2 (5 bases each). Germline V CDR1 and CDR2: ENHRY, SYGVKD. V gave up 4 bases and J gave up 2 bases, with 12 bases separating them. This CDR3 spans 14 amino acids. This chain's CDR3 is CAISGGKGTYEQYF. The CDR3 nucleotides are TGTGCCATCAGTGGGGGGAAGGGGACCTACGAGCAGTACTTC.

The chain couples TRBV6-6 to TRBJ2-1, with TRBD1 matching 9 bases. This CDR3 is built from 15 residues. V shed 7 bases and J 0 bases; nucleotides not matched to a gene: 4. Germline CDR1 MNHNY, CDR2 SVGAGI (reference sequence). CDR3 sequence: CASITGGSSYNEQFF. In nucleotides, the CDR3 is TGTGCCAGCATCACAGGGGGCAGCTCCTACAATGAGCAGTTCTTC.

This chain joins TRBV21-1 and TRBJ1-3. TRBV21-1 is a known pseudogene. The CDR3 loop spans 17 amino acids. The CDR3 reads CASSKSLSGEEGNTIYF. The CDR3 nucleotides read TGTGCCAGCAGCAAAAGTTTGTCAGGGGAGGAGGGAAACACCATATATTTT.

For the CDR3, the DNA is TGCGCCAGCAGCCAAGACTGGGGATACTCTGGAAACACCATATATTTT. Encoded protein: CASSQDWGYSGNTIYF. V is TRBV4-3 and J is TRBJ1-3; D is ambiguous. The germline V gene encodes CDR1 LGHNA and CDR2 YSLEER. This CDR3 has 16 residues. V was trimmed by 0 bases and J by 0 bases, leaving 9 bases between them.

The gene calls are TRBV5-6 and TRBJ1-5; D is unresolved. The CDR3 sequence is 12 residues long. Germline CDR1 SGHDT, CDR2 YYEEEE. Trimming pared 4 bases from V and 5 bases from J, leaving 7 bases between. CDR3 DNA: TGTGCCAGCAGCAGGAGGTATCAGCCCCAGCATTTT. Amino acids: CASSRRYQPQHF.

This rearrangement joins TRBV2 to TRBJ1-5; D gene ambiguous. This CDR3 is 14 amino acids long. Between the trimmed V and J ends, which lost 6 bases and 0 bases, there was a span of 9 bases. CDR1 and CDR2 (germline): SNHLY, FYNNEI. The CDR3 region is CASSRGYSNQPQHF. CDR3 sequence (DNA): TGTGCCAGCAGCCGCGGTTATAGCAATCAGCCCCAGCATTTT. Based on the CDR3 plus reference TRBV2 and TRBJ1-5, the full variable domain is EPEVTQTPSHQVTQMGQEVILRCVPISNHLYFYWYRQILGQKVEFLVSFYNNEISEKSEIFDDQFSVERPDGSNFTLKIRSTKLEDSAMYFCASSRGYSNQPQHFGDGTRLSIL.

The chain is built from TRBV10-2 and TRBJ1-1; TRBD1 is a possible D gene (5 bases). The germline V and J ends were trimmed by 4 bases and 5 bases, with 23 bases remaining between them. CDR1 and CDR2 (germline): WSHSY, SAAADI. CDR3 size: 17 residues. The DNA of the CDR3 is TGCGCCAGCAGTGTCAAGGGGAGAATCAGGGACGGAACTGAAGCTTTCTTT. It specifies CASSVKGRIRDGTEAFF.